This T cell receptor (beta chain) is from a study of control samples from healthy donors and cancer patients. This clone appeared a few times. The CDR3 totals 12 residues. Germline V CDR1 and CDR2: SEHNR, FQNEAQ (reference sequence). V lost 4 bases and J lost 6, with 10 bases in between. Clones were sequenced by immunoSEQ multiplex PCR, and TCRdb holds only the in-frame ones, with some missing. The table shows around 130,000 clones, with approximately 94% occurring only once. The sequence was obtained from a man younger than 45 in good health. The specimen was blood. The chain is built from TRBV7-9 and TRBJ2-7; maybe TRBD1 (6 bases). The chain's CDR3 is CASSYTGTEQYF. The CDR3 DNA is TGTGCCAGCAGCTATACAGGGACCGAGCAGTACTTC.